Below, 28 T cell receptor beta chains from the same sample are listed, as sequenced in a study of T cells in Graves' hyperthyroidism and ophthalmopathy. The TCR beta CDR3 regions underwent amplification using RNA transcripts as the source. HTBI primers were employed in a first-round RT-PCR of the TCR CDR3. In TCRdb, the multiplex PCR reads were re-called with MiXCR into one record per CDR3 protein. The sample holds over 700,000 distinct CDR3 sequences, roughly 32% seen once. Sequenced material: blood. These receptors were collected from a woman in her 40s with Graves' hyperthyroidism.

In its sample, this clonotype was seen many times. This chain connects TRBV20-1 to TRBJ2-7, with 11 bases lining up with TRBD2. Germline assignment: CDR1 DFQATT and CDR2 SNEGSKA (reference sequence). Germline trimming cut 0 bases from V and 4 bases from J; bases unmatched to any gene: 5. This CDR3 contains 15 residues. DNA for the CDR3: TGCAGTGCTAGAGATGGGGTAGCGGGGGGGTACGAGCAGTACTTC. It is translated as CSARDGVAGGYEQYF.

The chain joins TRBV7-9 to TRBJ1-5; no clear D. This CDR3 region has 15 residues. Trimming left V 8 bases short and J 4 bases short, with 18 bases between. The V gene's germline CDR1 is SEHNR and CDR2 FQNEAQ (reference sequence). CDR3 nucleotide sequence: TGTGCCAGCTCACCTCGACGGTTTAGTAATCAGCCCCAGCATTTT. As protein: CASSPRRFSNQPQHF.

This clonotype was seen ten or more times. This rearrangement joins TRBV7-2 to TRBJ2-7; 10 positions agree with TRBD2. The germline CDR1 and CDR2 sequences are SGHTA and FQGNSA. The CDR3 loop spans 15 amino acids. V lost 2 bases to trimming and J lost 3 bases; unmatched junction nucleotides: 4. The CDR3 loop reads CASSLLAGEDYEQYF. CDR3 nucleotides: TGTGCCAGCAGCTTACTAGCGGGAGAGGACTACGAGCAGTACTTC. Full variable domain (missing parts from reference TRBV7-2 and TRBJ2-7): GAGVSQSPSNKVTEKGKDVELRCDPISGHTALYWYRQSLGQGLEFLIYFQGNSAPDKSGLPSDRFSAERTGGSVSTLTIQRTQQEDSAVYLCASSLLAGEDYEQYFGPGTRLTVT.

This rearrangement joins TRBV5-6 to TRBJ1-2; D is undetermined. The ends were cut back, 7 bases at V and 5 bases at J, with 18 bases in the middle. The V gene's germline CDR1 is SGHDT and CDR2 YYEEEE. CDR3 length: 14 amino acids. The DNA for the CDR3 is TGTGCCAGCCACTTGAATTGGAGGGATTATGGCTACACCTTC. Its protein product is CASHLNWRDYGYTF.

There are many counts of this clonotype. V is TRBV5-1 and J is TRBJ1-4; 8 bases align to TRBD1. Germline V lookup: CDR1 SGHRS, CDR2 YFSETQ. Germline trimming cut 3 bases from V and 4 bases from J; bases unmatched to any gene: 8. The CDR3 consists of 16 residues. DNA of the CDR3: TGCGCCAGCAGCTCGGGAGGACAGGGTGGTAATGAAAAACTGTTTTTT. This codes for CASSSGGQGGNEKLFF.

There are many counts of this clonotype. The chain has TRBV14 and TRBJ1-6; D not certain. From germline, CDR1 is SGHDN and CDR2 FVKESK. The CDR3 has 13 amino acids. V was cut by 2 bases and J by 7 bases, with 6 bases left in between. The CDR3 DNA reads as TGTGCCAGCAGCCAAAATAGGAATTCACCCCTCCACTTT. Translation gives CASSQNRNSPLHF.

This rearrangement joins TRBV12-3 or TRBV12-4 to TRBJ1-1; 9 bases map to TRBD1. V trimming: 6 bases; J trimming: 10 bases; junction bases outside the gene matches: 9. CDR3 length equals 13 residues. This CDR3 is CASSSLHRGRAFF. The CDR3 DNA reads TGTGCCAGCAGCTCTCTCCACAGGGGGCGAGCTTTCTTT.

In regard to this clonotype: This may arise from a read error, as a much more abundant clone is one base away. This is likely a read error, given that the CDR3 carries no conserved phenylalanine or tryptophan at its end. The chain recombines TRBV7-9 with TRBJ1-1; 8 positions agree with TRBD1. Germline V gene sequence: CDR1 SEHNR, CDR2 FQNEAQ (reference sequence). This CDR3 is 13 amino acids long. V shed 6 bases and J 1 base; nucleotides not matched to a gene: 1. CDR3: CASSTGGNTEAFL. The CDR3 DNA is TGTGCCAGCAGTACAGGGGGGAACACTGAAGCTTTCCTT.

The chain uses TRBV20-1 and TRBJ1-1; maybe TRBD1 (6 bases). CDR3 length equals 16 residues. With 4 bases removed from V and 4 bases from J, the gap between germline ends came to 22 bases. Germline values: CDR1 DFQATT, CDR2 SNEGSKA (reference sequence). CDR3 sequence (DNA): TGCAGTGCTAAATCGGCCGGGGGCTTTATTGGCACTGAAGCTTTCTTT. It codes for CSAKSAGGFIGTEAFF.

Remarks on this clonotype: A much larger clone lies one base from this, so it may be a read error. This sequence joins TRBV7-9 and TRBJ2-5; 7 nucleotides match TRBD1. Germline V gives CDR1 SEHNR, CDR2 FQNEAQ (reference sequence). This CDR3 region has 12 residues. The trim removed 11 bases at V and 9 bases at J, leaving 12 bases unmatched. As DNA, the CDR3 is TGTGCCGGGAGAGGGGGCGCGGAGGCCCAGTACTTC. Translation gives CAGRGGAEAQYF. The whole variable domain, remainder taken from reference TRBV7-9 and TRBJ2-5, is DTGVSQNPRHKITKRGQNVTFRCDPISEHNRLYWYRQTLGQGPEFLTYFQNEAQLEKSRLLSDRFSAERPKGSFSTLEIQRTEQGDSAMYLCAGRGGAEAQYFGPGTRLLVL.

This clonotype was seen many times. This sequence joins TRBV20-1 and TRBJ1-1; 8 positions agree with TRBD1. Trimming took 5 bases from V and 1 from J; bases not matched to a gene: 3. Germline lookup yields CDR1 DFQATT and CDR2 SNEGSKA (reference sequence). The CDR3 loop spans 13 amino acids. The CDR3 spells CSAPQGGNTEAFF. CDR3 DNA sequence: TGCAGTGCTCCACAGGGGGGGAACACTGAAGCTTTCTTT.

This clonotype was seen repeatedly, ten times or more. V and J are TRBV24-1 and TRBJ2-7; D is uncertain. Trimming left V 4 bases short and J 4 bases short, with 10 bases between. Germline CDR1 reads KGHDR; CDR2 reads SFDVKD. The CDR3 consists of 13 residues. The CDR3 sequence: CATSDVSPYEQYF. The CDR3 DNA is TGTGCCACCAGTGACGTATCCCCATACGAGCAGTACTTC.

This chain links TRBV6-1 with TRBJ2-2; 12 bases agree with TRBD1. CDR1 is MNHNS and CDR2 is SASEGT in the germline V gene. V was clipped by 6 bases and J by 8 bases; unmatched bases: 7. The CDR3 spans 15 residues. The CDR3 nucleotides read TGTGCCAGCAGCATGGGACAGGGGGCTAGGGGGGAGCTGTTTTTT. Translating it yields CASSMGQGARGELFF.

The chain uses TRBV12-3 or TRBV12-4 and TRBJ2-2; the D gene is possibly TRBD2 (6 bases). V was pared by 6 bases and J by 5 bases, with 19 bases between. The CDR3 spans 16 residues. CDR3 sequence (DNA): TGTGCCAGCAGCCCTGAGGACGGGGGTGTAACCGGGGAGCTGTTTTTT. It yields the protein CASSPEDGGVTGELFF.

This chain links TRBV29-1 with TRBJ1-2; D is undetermined. Germline V lookup: CDR1 SQVTM, CDR2 ANQGSEA. The CDR3 covers 14 residues. Trimming cost V 3 bases and J 5 bases, with 16 bases left between them. The DNA for the CDR3 is TGCAGCGTTGACGACGGGGAGGCCTCATATGGCTACACCTTC. Amino acids: CSVDDGEASYGYTF.

The table lists this clonotype with many counts. The gene calls are TRBV19 and TRBJ1-1; TRBD1 is a possible D gene (5 bases). The germline CDR1 and CDR2 sequences are LNHDA and SQIVND (reference sequence). This CDR3 region has 14 residues. Deletions cut 10 bases from V and 0 bases from J, with 15 bases between. CDR3 DNA sequence: TGTGCCACCTCCGCCGGGACGGTGAACACTGAAGCTTTCTTT. This translates into CATSAGTVNTEAFF. The variable domain in full, with the rest retrieved from reference TRBV19 and TRBJ1-1, is DGGITQSPKYLFRKEGQNVTLSCEQNLNHDAMYWYRQDPGQGLRLIYYSQIVNDFQKGDIAEGYSVSREKKESFPLTVTSAQKNPTAFYLCATSAGTVNTEAFFGQGTRLTVV.

This clonotype was seen only once. A clone one base away is much larger, so this may be a read error. The gene calls are TRBV20-1 and TRBJ2-2; D gene ambiguous. CDR1 and CDR2 (germline): DFQATT, SNEGSKA (reference sequence). The CDR3 has 13 residues. The CDR3 coding sequence is TGCGGTGCTAGGGCCACGAACACCGGGGAGCTGTTTTTT. It translates to CGARATNTGELFF.

The V gene is TRBV19, the J gene TRBJ2-5; no clear D. Germline V lookup: CDR1 LNHDA, CDR2 SQIVND (reference sequence). Trimming removed 3 bases from V and 2 bases from J, with 10 bases in between. The CDR3 totals 14 residues. The CDR3 is CASSMRRLQETQYF. The CDR3 DNA sequence: TGTGCCAGTAGTATGAGACGGCTGCAAGAGACCCAGTACTTC.

This clonotype was observed at least ten times. The chain uses TRBV7-9 and TRBJ2-5; D tentatively fits TRBD1 or TRBD2 (6 bases each). V lost 6 bases, J lost 4 bases, and 12 bases lay in between. The CDR3 covers 13 residues. CDR1 and CDR2 from the germline V gene are SEHNR and FQNEAQ (reference sequence). For the CDR3, the DNA is TGTGCCAGCAGTAGAGGAGGGGGAGAGACCCAGTACTTC. This translates into CASSRGGGETQYF. Using reference TRBV7-9 and TRBJ2-5 for the parts outside the CDR3, the full variable domain is DTGVSQNPRHKITKRGQNVTFRCDPISEHNRLYWYRQTLGQGPEFLTYFQNEAQLEKSRLLSDRFSAERPKGSFSTLEIQRTEQGDSAMYLCASSRGGGETQYFGPGTRLLVL.

The rearrangement uses TRBV6-5 and TRBJ2-2, with TRBD2 matching 11 bases. V shed 6 bases, J shed 5 bases, and the junction held 8 bases outside the gene matches. The CDR3 is 16 amino acids. From germline, CDR1 is MNHEY and CDR2 SVGAGI. The CDR3 region has the DNA TGTGCCAGCAGCCTCGGACTAGCGGGTCCAACCGGGGAGCTGTTTTTT. Its protein product is CASSLGLAGPTGELFF.

This clonotype has a single count. The chain combines TRBV10-3 with TRBJ1-4; unclear D gene. Trimming removed 6 bases at V and 7 bases at J, with 9 bases between. The CDR3 has 12 amino acids. Germline assignment: CDR1 ENHRY and CDR2 SYGVKD. DNA for the CDR3: TGTGCCATCAGCGTATACAGTGAAAAACTGTTTTTT. This sequence encodes CAISVYSEKLFF.

The genes are TRBV7-2 and TRBJ1-4; 7 bases are a match to TRBD1. V shed 5 bases and J 3 bases; nucleotides not matched to a gene: 6. CDR1 and CDR2 (germline): SGHTA, FQGNSA. The CDR3 extends over 15 amino acids. The CDR3 region has the DNA TGTGCCAGCAGCCCCCGACAGGGCTCTAATGAAAAACTGTTTTTT. Amino acid sequence: CASSPRQGSNEKLFF.

Many counts were recorded for this clonotype. The chain uses TRBV7-2 and TRBJ2-5; D might be TRBD2 (6 bases). V lost 8 bases and J lost 4, with 17 bases in between. The germline V gene has CDR1 SGHTA and CDR2 FQGNSA. The length of the CDR3 is 14 residues. The CDR3 region is CASGLGAGIETQYF. The CDR3 DNA reads as TGTGCCAGCGGGCTCGGAGCGGGTATAGAGACCCAGTACTTC.

The chain is built from TRBV7-9 and TRBJ2-1; 7 positions match TRBD1. The DNA matches TRBJ2-7 better at its end, which makes the J call doubtful. The CDR3 runs 15 residues. Germline lookup yields CDR1 SEHNR and CDR2 FQNEAQ (reference sequence). The CDR3 protein is CASSLDGRGFNEQYF. The CDR3, as DNA: TGTGCCAGCAGCTTAGACGGCAGGGGGTTCAATGAGCAGTACTTC.

With respect to this clonotype: A junction boundary mismatches the germline segment, possibly from a read error. The genes are TRBV7-2 and TRBJ2-7, with unresolved D. The CDR3 is 14 residues long. Germline assignment: CDR1 SGHTA and CDR2 FQGNSA. The CDR3 loop reads CASSQWLRLYEQYF. The CDR3 nucleotides are TGCGCCAGCAGCCAATGGTTACGGCTCTACGAGCAGTACTTC.

The rearrangement uses TRBV7-9 and TRBJ1-2, with TRBD1 identical over 9 bases. V lost 5 bases to trimming and J lost 10 bases; unmatched junction nucleotides: 11. The CDR3 is 14 amino acids. Germline-derived CDR1 and CDR2 are SEHNR and FQNEAQ (reference sequence). The CDR3 loop is CASSLGQGSPLYTF. For the CDR3, the DNA is TGTGCCAGCAGCCTTGGACAGGGGTCACCCCTCTACACCTTC.

About this clonotype itself: Since the CDR3 does not end with the conserved phenylalanine or tryptophan, this likely comes from a read error. This chain uses TRBV29-1 with TRBJ1-1, with D perhaps matching TRBD1 (6 bases). The V end was cut by 6 bases, the J end by 4 bases, with 18 bases between. Germline lookup yields CDR1 SQVTM and CDR2 ANQGSEA. This CDR3 has 14 amino acids. CDR3 residues: CSVEGHQMSTEAFL. DNA for the CDR3: TGCAGCGTCGAGGGACACCAGATGAGCACTGAAGCTTTCCTT.

Concerning this clonotype itself: Because the CDR3's place on the DNA is in doubt, the DNA is left out and the CDR3 is given as listed by TCRdb. The chain couples TRBV27 to TRBJ2-2; the table's TRBD2 call for D was not verified on the DNA. The CDR3 adds up to 12 amino acids, both ends counted. Germline loops: CDR1 MNHEY, CDR2 SMNVEV (reference sequence). CDR3 region: CASRRGGGSCFF.